This is a list of T cell receptor beta chains from one sample in a study of blood T cell repertoires in COVID-19. This table comes from immunoSEQ multiplex PCR, and its TCRdb copy is limited to in-frame clones, with some not included. The sample has roughly 200,000 clones; 80% to 90% are singletons. The sample was peripheral blood. The receptors come from a man older than 75 with acute or convalescent COVID-19. The CDR3 runs from the conserved cysteine through the conserved F or W. D genes are given only for firm matches. The size of a clone is reported for some rows only, either as once, few or many, or as a class for expanded clones.

v_gene: TRBV2
j_gene: TRBJ1-2
abundance: .
d_gene: TRBD1
CDR3nt: TGTGCCAGCAGGGCAGGGGGCGACTATGGCTACACCTTC
CDR3aa: CASRAGGDYGYTF

v_gene: TRBV7-2
j_gene: TRBJ1-5
abundance: .
d_gene: .
CDR3nt: TGTGCCAGCAGCTTAGACCTTGGCCCCCAGCATTTT
CDR3aa: CASSLDLGPQHF

v_gene: TRBV6-6
j_gene: TRBJ1-4
abundance: .
d_gene: TRBD1
CDR3nt: TGTGCCAGCCGTCAAGCGGGACAGGCAAATGAAAAACTGTTTTTT
CDR3aa: CASRQAGQANEKLFF

v_gene: TRBV5-6
j_gene: TRBJ1-3
abundance: .
d_gene: .
CDR3nt: TGTGCCAGCAGCTTGGTCGCGGCCTCTGGAAACACCATATATTTT
CDR3aa: CASSLVAASGNTIYF

v_gene: TRBV2
j_gene: TRBJ2-7
abundance: .
d_gene: .
CDR3nt: TGTGCCAGCAGCCTAGACTCCTACGAGCAGTACTTC
CDR3aa: CASSLDSYEQYF

v_gene: TRBV29-1
j_gene: TRBJ1-2
abundance: .
d_gene: .
CDR3nt: TGCAGCGTGTCCAAGCGCACAGGGAAGGACTATGGCTACACCTTC
CDR3aa: CSVSKRTGKDYGYTF

v_gene: TRBV19
j_gene: TRBJ1-2
abundance: .
d_gene: .
CDR3nt: TGTGCCAGTAGTATAGATCCGGGGTTAATTTATGGCTACACCTTC
CDR3aa: CASSIDPGLIYGYTF

v_gene: TRBV7-2
j_gene: TRBJ1-3
abundance: .
d_gene: TRBD1
CDR3nt: TGTGCCAGCAGCCCGACAGGGGCCCGGGACACCATATATTTT
CDR3aa: CASSPTGARDTIYF

v_gene: TRBV7-9
j_gene: TRBJ1-4
abundance: once
d_gene: .
CDR3nt: TGTGCCAGCAGTCTAGGCAGGGGCGAAAAACTGTTTTTT
CDR3aa: CASSLGRGEKLFF

v_gene: TRBV29-1
j_gene: TRBJ2-3
abundance: once
d_gene: .
CDR3nt: TGCAGCGTAAGTCTGGGGACACCTAGCACAGATACGCAGTATTTT
CDR3aa: CSVSLGTPSTDTQYF

v_gene: TRBV29-1
j_gene: TRBJ2-7
abundance: .
d_gene: TRBD2
CDR3nt: TGCAGCGTTGTATGGCGGGAGGAGGGCGGGGACGAGCAGTACTTC
CDR3aa: CSVVWREEGGDEQYF

v_gene: TRBV5-1
j_gene: TRBJ2-3
abundance: .
d_gene: TRBD2
CDR3nt: TGCGCCAGCAGCTTGGTAGCGGGACAAGATACGCAGTATTTT
CDR3aa: CASSLVAGQDTQYF

v_gene: TRBV15
j_gene: TRBJ2-7
abundance: .
d_gene: TRBD1
CDR3nt: TGTGCCACCAGCACTGGGACAGGGGGTCCCAACGAGCAGTACTTC
CDR3aa: CATSTGTGGPNEQYF

v_gene: TRBV7-9
j_gene: TRBJ2-1
abundance: .
d_gene: .
CDR3nt: TGTGCCAGCAGCTTAGAGAGGGCCAGTGAGCAGTTCTTC
CDR3aa: CASSLERASEQFF

v_gene: TRBV7-7
j_gene: TRBJ2-5
abundance: .
d_gene: .
CDR3nt: TGTGCCAGCAGCCCGAGCGGCACGCCCGGGGAGACCCAGTACTTC
CDR3aa: CASSPSGTPGETQYF